The T cell receptor (beta chain) under discussion was sequenced for a study of cytomegalovirus exposure and HLA in healthy donors. Whole-study findings and limits: Some V segments, including TRBV6-2 and TRBV6-3, were excluded as indistinguishable. Highly shared sequence variants in one cluster were likely a sequencing artifact.

The CDR3 is 13 residues long. Germline V CDR1 and CDR2: SEHNR, FQNEAQ (reference sequence). V was shortened by 5 bases and J by 7 bases, with 14 bases between the two germline ends. The PCR ran on 60 Vbeta and 13 Jbeta primers. The method was immunoSEQ multiplex PCR; TCRdb's version includes in-frame clones alone and lacks a portion of them. Of 150,000 to 200,000 clones detected, about 72% appear once; the ten largest clones hold roughly 1.6%. Notes on this clone: Its antigen is not identified.

This clonotype originated in a girl aged 5-17 years in good health and CMV-seronegative. Sequencing was performed on PBMCs. The genes are TRBV7-9 and TRBJ1-1, with D perhaps matching TRBD1 (6 bases). CDR3 region: CASSTGQYLEAFF. The CDR3 DNA sequence: TGTGCCAGCAGCACCGGACAGTACCTTGAAGCTTTCTTT. The whole variable domain, remainder taken from reference TRBV7-9 and TRBJ1-1, is DTGVSQNPRHKITKRGQNVTFRCDPISEHNRLYWYRQTLGQGPEFLTYFQNEAQLEKSRLLSDRFSAERPKGSFSTLEIQRTEQGDSAMYLCASSTGQYLEAFFGQGTRLTVV.